Listed below are T cell receptor beta chains from one sample, sequenced in a study of blood T cell repertoires in COVID-19. Clones were sequenced by immunoSEQ multiplex PCR, and TCRdb holds only the in-frame ones, with some missing. Here the sample spans around 230,000 clones, roughly four fifths being singletons. Sequencing used PBMCs or T cells enriched from blood (not recorded which). The receptors were sampled from a man aged 35-49 years who had recovered from COVID-19. Each CDR3 is given with its conserved first and last residue. D genes are given only for firm matches. Size values are once, few and many counts, or a class for expanded clones, and some rows have none.

D: NA; V: TRBV30; length: 19; size: NA; J: TRBJ1-5; DNA: TGTGCCTGGAGTGTATCCGACAGTGGAAAATCCTATAGCAATCAGCCCCAGCATTTT; CDR3: CAWSVSDSGKSYSNQPQHF
D: NA; V: TRBV10-3; length: 17; size: once; J: TRBJ2-1; DNA: TGTGCCATCAGTGAGTTAGAGGGCGTTGGGACATTGAATGAGCAGTTCTTC; CDR3: CAISELEGVGTLNEQFF
D: NA; V: TRBV7-2; length: 15; size: NA; J: TRBJ1-2; DNA: TGTGCCAGCAGCCCAGCCAGGGTTTATTTTTCTGGCTACACCTTC; CDR3: CASSPARVYFSGYTF
D: TRBD2; V: TRBV25-1; length: 15; size: NA; J: TRBJ2-1; DNA: TGTGCCAGCAGTGAATCTGGACTAGGCTTCAATGAGCAGTTCTTC; CDR3: CASSESGLGFNEQFF
D: NA; V: TRBV28; length: 14; size: NA; J: TRBJ1-1; DNA: TGTGCCAGCCTCCGGGACAACGGGGGGACTGAAGCTTTCTTT; CDR3: CASLRDNGGTEAFF
D: NA; V: TRBV29-1; length: 12; size: NA; J: TRBJ2-2; DNA: TGCAGCACCACAGAGAACACCGGGGAGCTGTTTTTT; CDR3: CSTTENTGELFF
D: NA; V: TRBV7-9; length: 13; size: once; J: TRBJ1-3; DNA: TGTGCCAGCAGCCTCCGACAGGGAAACACCATATATTTT; CDR3: CASSLRQGNTIYF
D: NA; V: TRBV2; length: 13; size: NA; J: TRBJ1-2; DNA: TGTGCCAGCAGCCCAAAAGGGACTAGTGGCTACACCTTC; CDR3: CASSPKGTSGYTF
D: TRBD1; V: TRBV4-2; length: 15; size: medium-sized; J: TRBJ1-2; DNA: TGTGCCAGCAGCCAAGATCCGGGACAGGGTCAGGGCTACACCTTC; CDR3: CASSQDPGQGQGYTF
D: TRBD2; V: TRBV7-8; length: 20; size: NA; J: TRBJ2-2; DNA: TGTGCCAGCAGCTTAGCAGGTGAGGGAGCGGGGGGCCCAAACACCGGGGAGCTGTTTTTT; CDR3: CASSLAGEGAGGPNTGELFF
D: TRBD2; V: TRBV4-1; length: 17; size: NA; J: TRBJ2-7; DNA: TGCGCCAGCAGCCAAGAGCCCCCGGGGGGATACTCCTACGAGCAGTACTTC; CDR3: CASSQEPPGGYSYEQYF
D: NA; V: TRBV4-1; length: 16; size: NA; J: TRBJ2-3; DNA: TGCGCCAGCAGCGGGGGATTAAGGGGGAGTACAGATACGCAGTATTTT; CDR3: CASSGGLRGSTDTQYF
D: TRBD1; V: TRBV5-4; length: 12; size: NA; J: TRBJ2-5; DNA: TGTGCCAGCGCGAGGGGGCGAGGGACCCAGTACTTC; CDR3: CASARGRGTQYF
D: TRBD2; V: TRBV7-6; length: 16; size: NA; J: TRBJ2-2; DNA: TGTGCCAGCAGCTTAGCCGCCCGCGGGGGCACCGGGGAGCTGTTTTTT; CDR3: CASSLAARGGTGELFF
D: NA; V: TRBV6-5; length: 14; size: NA; J: TRBJ1-2; DNA: TGTGCCAGCAGTTACTCGGGCCCTCAAGGTGGCTACACCTTC; CDR3: CASSYSGPQGGYTF